Listed below are T cell receptor beta chains from one sample, sequenced in a study of T cell responses to AZD1222 COVID-19 vaccine. Produced via immunoSEQ multiplex PCR; TCRdb's table is partial and in-frame only. The sample yields almost 80,000 clones, around 87% seen once. This sample comprised peripheral blood, obtained on day 0 of AZD1222 vaccination. The receptors derive from an adult in good health. Each CDR3 is given with its conserved first and last residue. The D gene is left open where the match is weak. Only some rows state a clone size, as once, few, many or a class for expanded clones.

D,J,V,size,DNA,CDR3
TRBD2,TRBJ2-3,TRBV4-2,NA,TGTGCCAGCAGCCAAGGAGCTAGCGGGACAGATACGCAGTATTTT,CASSQGASGTDTQYF
NA,TRBJ2-3,TRBV7-3,once,TGTGCCAGCAGCTTAATGCCAGCTGGCACAGATACGCAGTATTTT,CASSLMPAGTDTQYF
NA,TRBJ2-1,TRBV7-2,once,TGTGCCAGCAGCTTCCAGCATGATGAGCAGTTCTTC,CASSFQHDEQFF
TRBD1,TRBJ1-4,TRBV9,NA,TGTGCCAGCAGCGCGACCACAGGGGGCCGGGATGAAAAACTGTTTTTT,CASSATTGGRDEKLFF
NA,TRBJ2-7,TRBV5-6,once,TGTGCCAGCAGCCTTAGCGGCCAATACGAGCAGTACTTC,CASSLSGQYEQYF
NA,TRBJ1-1,TRBV7-2,NA,TGTGCCAGCAGCTTAGTCCCGGGGCGGACTGAAGCTTTCTTT,CASSLVPGRTEAFF
TRBD2,TRBJ2-3,TRBV9,NA,TGTGCCAGCACTAGCGGGAGGGCCTCAGATACGCAGTATTTT,CASTSGRASDTQYF
NA,TRBJ2-1,TRBV3-1/TRBV3-2,NA,TGTGCCAGCAGCCAAGGGACCCAGAATTTCAATGAGCAGTTCTTC,CASSQGTQNFNEQFF
NA,TRBJ1-3,TRBV20-1,NA,TGCAGTGCTAGTACGCAGGGTTCTGGAAACACCATATATTTT,CSASTQGSGNTIYF
NA,TRBJ1-1,TRBV27,once,TGTGCCAGCAGTCTTAATGGGGGTCTTTACGCTTTCTTT,CASSLNGGLYAFF
NA,TRBJ1-4,TRBV7-2,NA,TGTGCCAGCAGCTTATCCCCGGGTTTTGTACAGAAGAATGAAAAACTGTTTTTT,CASSLSPGFVQKNEKLFF
NA,TRBJ1-1,TRBV5-1,once,TGCGCCAGCAGCTTGTTAGAAACCCCGAACACTGAAGCTTTCTTT,CASSLLETPNTEAFF
NA,TRBJ1-1,TRBV7-2,NA,TGTGCCAGCAGCGGACGGACGGTGATGAACACTGAAGCTTTCTTT,CASSGRTVMNTEAFF
TRBD1,TRBJ2-7,TRBV5-6,once,TGTGCCAGCAGCTTGAGGACAGGCCAAAACTACGAGCAGTACTTC,CASSLRTGQNYEQYF
NA,TRBJ1-4,TRBV5-6,NA,TGTGCCAGCAGCACATCCCGGGGGCCTTCTAATGAAAAACTGTTTTTT,CASSTSRGPSNEKLFF
NA,TRBJ2-2,TRBV3-1/TRBV3-2,NA,TGTGCCAGCAGCCAAGTCACCACCGGGGAGCTGTTTTTT,CASSQVTTGELFF
NA,TRBJ2-2,TRBV7-3,NA,TGTGCCAGCAGCCGAGGGGGGAGCAGGGATAACACCGGGGAGCTGTTTTTT,CASSRGGSRDNTGELFF
NA,TRBJ1-1,TRBV27,NA,TGTGCCAGCAGTTTAAAGGGCCGCGGGAACACTGAAGCTTTCTTT,CASSLKGRGNTEAFF
NA,TRBJ1-2,TRBV11-2,NA,TGTGCCAGCAGCCTGAGATTTGACCTCTATGGCTACACCTTC,CASSLRFDLYGYTF
NA,TRBJ1-1,TRBV11-3,NA,TGTGCCAGCAGCGCCGGGGCTGGTACTGAAGCTTTCTTT,CASSAGAGTEAFF
TRBD2,TRBJ2-1,TRBV19,NA,TGTGCCAGTAGTCCGAGACTAGCGGGAGCCAATGAGCAGTTCTTC,CASSPRLAGANEQFF
NA,TRBJ1-2,TRBV6-1,NA,TGTGCCAGCAGTGAATCCTCCGCGTGGGCCTATGGCTACACCTTC,CASSESSAWAYGYTF
TRBD1,TRBJ2-7,TRBV2,NA,TGTGCCACCGAGACCGGGACAGGGGCCTACGAGCAGTACTTC,CATETGTGAYEQYF
NA,TRBJ1-5,TRBV10-2,NA,TGCGCCAGCACCGAGGGAGGGGTTCAGCCCCAGCATTTT,CASTEGGVQPQHF
NA,TRBJ2-5,TRBV7-3,NA,TGTGCCAGCAGCTTAATGCACAGTTCAGAGACCCAGTACTTC,CASSLMHSSETQYF
NA,TRBJ2-5,TRBV5-4,NA,TGTGCCAGCAGCTTGACAGGGAACCCCGTGGTGGAGACCCAGTACTTC,CASSLTGNPVVETQYF
TRBD2,TRBJ2-1,TRBV28,NA,TGTGCCAGCAGTTCAACCGGACTAGCGGGGATGAGCTCCTACAATGAGCAGTTCTTC,CASSSTGLAGMSSYNEQFF
TRBD1,TRBJ1-2,TRBV6-1,NA,TGTGCCAGCAGTGAGGGGACAGGGTACTATGGCTACACCTTC,CASSEGTGYYGYTF
TRBD1,TRBJ1-4,TRBV19,NA,TGTGCCAGTAGTCTTCCCGGGACAGGGGGTGAAAAACTGTTTTTT,CASSLPGTGGEKLFF
TRBD2,TRBJ2-1,TRBV5-1,NA,TGCGCCAGCAGCCTTGGACTAGCGGGAGCCTTTGAGCAGTTCTTC,CASSLGLAGAFEQFF
TRBD1,TRBJ2-7,TRBV18,NA,TGTGCCAGCTCACCCACCACAGACAGGGTGAGGGAGCAGTACTTC,CASSPTTDRVREQYF
NA,TRBJ2-2,TRBV29-1,NA,TGCAGCGTTGAAGGACAGGCTAACACCGGGGAGCTGTTTTTT,CSVEGQANTGELFF
NA,TRBJ2-6,TRBV19,NA,TGTGCCAGTAGTAAACTCTCTGGGGCCAACGTCCTGACTTTC,CASSKLSGANVLTF
TRBD2,TRBJ2-7,TRBV6-5,NA,TGTGCCAGCAGTTACGGGCTAGCGGGGTACGAGCAGTACTTC,CASSYGLAGYEQYF
TRBD1,TRBJ1-2,TRBV18,NA,TGTGCCAGCTCACCAGGGGGGACAGGGGGCCGCGGCTACACCTTC,CASSPGGTGGRGYTF
NA,TRBJ2-2,TRBV11-2,NA,TGTGCCAGCAGCTACAACCCAGGCTACGCCACCGGGGAGCTGTTTTTT,CASSYNPGYATGELFF
NA,TRBJ1-1,TRBV5-4,NA,TGTGCCAGCAGCCATGGGAGACAGGCGAACACTGAAGCTTTCTTT,CASSHGRQANTEAFF
NA,TRBJ1-5,TRBV6-1,NA,TGTGCCAGCAGTGAACACAGAGATCAGCCCCAGCATTTT,CASSEHRDQPQHF
TRBD2,TRBJ2-1,TRBV2,NA,TGTGCCAGCAGTGTCTGGACTAGCGGGATGGATGAGCAGTTCTTC,CASSVWTSGMDEQFF
NA,TRBJ2-1,TRBV13,NA,TGTGCCAGCAGCCAGAAGGAGTCTCCTATCTTC,CASSQKESPIF
TRBD1,TRBJ1-2,TRBV27,few,TGTGCCAGCAGGGCAGGGGGTTATGGCTACACCTTC,CASRAGGYGYTF
TRBD1,TRBJ2-7,TRBV3-1/TRBV3-2,NA,TGTGCCAGCAGCCCCTCTACCGACAGGGGCTACGAGCAGTACTTC,CASSPSTDRGYEQYF
TRBD2,TRBJ2-5,TRBV10-1,NA,TGCGCCAGCAGTGGTGGACTAGCGGGAGAGTTGGGCGAGACCCAGTACTTC,CASSGGLAGELGETQYF
TRBD1,TRBJ2-3,TRBV5-5,NA,TGTGCCAGCAACTCACCGGTCAGGGGGGATACGCAGTATTTT,CASNSPVRGDTQYF